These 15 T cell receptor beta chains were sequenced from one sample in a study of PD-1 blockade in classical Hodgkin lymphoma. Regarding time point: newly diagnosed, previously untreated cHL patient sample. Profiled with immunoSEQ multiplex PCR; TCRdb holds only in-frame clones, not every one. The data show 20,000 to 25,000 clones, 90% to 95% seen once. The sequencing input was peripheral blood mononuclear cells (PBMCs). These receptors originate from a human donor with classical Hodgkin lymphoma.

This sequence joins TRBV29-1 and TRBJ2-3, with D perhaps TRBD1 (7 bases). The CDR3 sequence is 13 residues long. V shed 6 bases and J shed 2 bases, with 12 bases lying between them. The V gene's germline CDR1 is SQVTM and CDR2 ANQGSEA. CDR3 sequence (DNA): TGCAGCGTGCGGGGACAGTACACAGATACGCAGTATTTT. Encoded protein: CSVRGQYTDTQYF.

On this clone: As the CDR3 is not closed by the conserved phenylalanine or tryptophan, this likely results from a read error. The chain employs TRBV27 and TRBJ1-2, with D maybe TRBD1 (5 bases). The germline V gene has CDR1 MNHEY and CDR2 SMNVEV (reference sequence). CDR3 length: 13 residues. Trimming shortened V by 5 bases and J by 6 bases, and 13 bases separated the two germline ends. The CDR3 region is CASSMWGGNGYTL. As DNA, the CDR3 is TGTGCCAGCAGTATGTGGGGGGGTAATGGCTACACCCTC.

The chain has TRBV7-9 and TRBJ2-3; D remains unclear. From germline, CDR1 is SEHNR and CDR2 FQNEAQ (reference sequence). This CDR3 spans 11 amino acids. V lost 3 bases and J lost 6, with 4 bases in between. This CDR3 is CASSFEDTQYF. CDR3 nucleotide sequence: TGTGCCAGCAGCTTTGAGGATACGCAGTATTTT.

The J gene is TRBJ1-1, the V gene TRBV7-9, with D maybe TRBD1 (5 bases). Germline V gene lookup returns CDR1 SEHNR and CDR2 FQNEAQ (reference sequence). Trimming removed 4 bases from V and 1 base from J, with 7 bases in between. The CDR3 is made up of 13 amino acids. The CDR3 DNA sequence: TGTGCCAGCAGCTATACAGGGAACACTGAAGCTTTCTTT. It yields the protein CASSYTGNTEAFF.

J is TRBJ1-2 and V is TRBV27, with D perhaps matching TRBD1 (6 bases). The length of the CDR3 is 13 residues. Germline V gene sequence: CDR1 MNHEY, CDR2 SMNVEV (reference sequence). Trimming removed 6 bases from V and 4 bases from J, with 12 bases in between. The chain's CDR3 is CASSPQGGYGYTF. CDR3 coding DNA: TGTGCCAGCAGCCCACAGGGCGGCTATGGCTACACCTTC.

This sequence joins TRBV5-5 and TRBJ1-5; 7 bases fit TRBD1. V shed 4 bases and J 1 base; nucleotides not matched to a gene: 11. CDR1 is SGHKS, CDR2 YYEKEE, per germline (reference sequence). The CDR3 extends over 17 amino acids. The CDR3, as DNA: TGTGCCAGCAGCCGAGAACCAACAGGGGCAAGCAATCAGCCCCAGCATTTT. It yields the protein CASSREPTGASNQPQHF.

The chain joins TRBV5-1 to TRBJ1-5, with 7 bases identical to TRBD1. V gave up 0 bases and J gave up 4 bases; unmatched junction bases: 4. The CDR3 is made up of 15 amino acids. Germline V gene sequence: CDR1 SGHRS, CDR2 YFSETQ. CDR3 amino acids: CASSLGPGGNQPQHF. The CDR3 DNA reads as TGCGCCAGCAGCTTGGGGCCAGGGGGAAATCAGCCCCAGCATTTT.

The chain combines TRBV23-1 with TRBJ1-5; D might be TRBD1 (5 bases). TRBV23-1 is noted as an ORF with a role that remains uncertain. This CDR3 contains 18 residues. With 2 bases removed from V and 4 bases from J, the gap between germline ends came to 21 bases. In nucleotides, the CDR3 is TGCGCCAGCAGTCAAAGGCCTGGGGCAGGTGGAATGAATCAGCCCCAGCATTTT. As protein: CASSQRPGAGGMNQPQHF.

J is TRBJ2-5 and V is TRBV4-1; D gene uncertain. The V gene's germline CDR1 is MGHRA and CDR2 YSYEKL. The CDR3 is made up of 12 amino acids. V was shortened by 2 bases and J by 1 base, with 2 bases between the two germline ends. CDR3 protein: CASSQPQETQYF. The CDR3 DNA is TGCGCCAGCAGCCAACCCCAAGAGACCCAGTACTTC.

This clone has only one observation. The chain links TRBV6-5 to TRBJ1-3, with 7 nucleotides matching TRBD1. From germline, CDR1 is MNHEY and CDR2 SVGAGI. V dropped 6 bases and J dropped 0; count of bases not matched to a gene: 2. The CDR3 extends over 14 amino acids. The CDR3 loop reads CASSWTGSGNTIYF. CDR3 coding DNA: TGTGCCAGCAGCTGGACAGGCTCTGGAAACACCATATATTTT.

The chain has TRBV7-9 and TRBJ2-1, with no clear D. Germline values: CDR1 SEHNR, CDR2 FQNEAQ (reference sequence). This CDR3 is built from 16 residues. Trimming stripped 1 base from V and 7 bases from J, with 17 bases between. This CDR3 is CASSLEGSGWYNEQFF. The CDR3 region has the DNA TGTGCCAGCAGCTTAGAAGGATCAGGTTGGTATAATGAGCAGTTCTTC.

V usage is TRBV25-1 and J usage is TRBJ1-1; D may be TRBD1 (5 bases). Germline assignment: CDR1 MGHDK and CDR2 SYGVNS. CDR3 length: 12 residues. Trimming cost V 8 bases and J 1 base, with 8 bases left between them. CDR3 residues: CASGDWNTEAFF. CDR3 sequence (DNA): TGTGCCAGCGGGGACTGGAACACTGAAGCTTTCTTT.

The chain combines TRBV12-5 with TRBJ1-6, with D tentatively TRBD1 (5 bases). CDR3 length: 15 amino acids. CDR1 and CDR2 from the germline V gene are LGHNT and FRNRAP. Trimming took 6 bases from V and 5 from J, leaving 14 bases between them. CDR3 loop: CASGRRRVHNSPLHF. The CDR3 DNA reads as TGTGCTAGTGGCCGCCGCAGGGTCCATAATTCACCCCTCCACTTT.

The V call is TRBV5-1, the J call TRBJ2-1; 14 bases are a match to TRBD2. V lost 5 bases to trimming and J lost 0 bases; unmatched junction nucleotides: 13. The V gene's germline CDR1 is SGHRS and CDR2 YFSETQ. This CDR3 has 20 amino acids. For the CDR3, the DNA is TGCGCCAGCAGACCCATCGGACTAGCGGGGGGCAACAGCTCCTACAATGAGCAGTTCTTC. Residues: CASRPIGLAGGNSSYNEQFF.

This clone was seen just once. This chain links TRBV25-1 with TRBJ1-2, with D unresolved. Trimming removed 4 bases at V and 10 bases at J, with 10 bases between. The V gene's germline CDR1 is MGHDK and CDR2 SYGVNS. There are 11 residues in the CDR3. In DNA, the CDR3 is TGTGCCAGCAGTGCCTCGAAGGCCTACACCTTC. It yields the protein CASSASKAYTF.